This is a list of T cell receptor beta chains from one sample in a study of T cells in localized non-small cell lung cancer. Profiling relied on immunoSEQ multiplex PCR, and the TCRdb table lists in-frame clones only, not all of them. Of over 800 clones in the sample, 20% to 25% were seen once. The sequenced sample was lung tumor tissue, obtained before any cancer treatment. The receptors were gathered from a female donor older than 55 with stage II squamous cell lung carcinoma. Both conserved end residues are part of each CDR3.

TRBJ1-2 | TRBV28 | CASTRGGSVYTF
TRBJ2-5 | TRBV12-5 | CASGPGGLETQYF
TRBJ2-5 | TRBV28 | CASSFGGRGKETQYF
TRBJ2-7 | TRBV28 | CASSPAGASPYEQYF
TRBJ2-3 | TRBV6-8 | CASSYSYGTDTQYF
TRBJ2-5 | TRBV28 | CAITGGVGETQYF
TRBJ1-1 | TRBV30 | CAWSVKGHTEAFF
TRBJ2-6 | TRBV19 | CASTRSGANVLTF
TRBJ2-5 | TRBV7-2 | CASSTPGVETQYF
TRBJ1-3 | TRBV29-1 | CSGYEGNSGNTIYF
TRBJ2-1 | TRBV6-8 | CATGMGSFDGEQFF
TRBJ2-7 | TRBV18 | CASSPAGGPEQYF
TRBJ1-1 | TRBV2 | CASRGQTNTEAFF
TRBJ1-2 | TRBV11-3 | CASSLGPGPYGYTF
TRBJ1-1 | TRBV30 | CAWSFDTGAFF
TRBJ1-2 | TRBV12-5 | CASHRGGLNYGYTF
TRBJ2-2 | TRBV29-1 | CSVEMSGEATGELFF
TRBJ1-1 | TRBV11-3 | CASSPRVWGDVTEAFF
TRBJ2-3 | TRBV25-1 | CASSPASGGTDTQYF
TRBJ1-1 | TRBV15 | CATSRDRQYMNTEAFF
TRBJ2-7 | TRBV11-3 | CASSLTASGRGLSYEQYF
TRBJ1-5 | TRBV28 | CASSNFRGLSNQPQHF
TRBJ2-2 | TRBV7-2 | CASLGENTGELFF
TRBJ2-7 | TRBV11-3 | CASSLGGRVALEQYF
TRBJ2-3 | TRBV6-8 | CASSPRGADTQYF
TRBJ2-1 | TRBV6-1 | CASSEVDIEGMNEQFF
TRBJ2-3 | TRBV11-3 | CASSTRGANTDTQYF
TRBJ2-1 | TRBV6-8 | CASSMLSGRAVDEQFF
TRBJ2-1 | TRBV11-3 | CASSHDRVSRAEQFF
TRBJ2-1 | TRBV6-8 | CASTEGGQAVYNEQFF